This TCR beta chain derives from a study of spatial heterogeneity in lung cancer. About the research overall: Sequence detection consistently recorded a greater number of beta-chain than alpha-chain sequences.

Time point specified: sample taken at primary tumor resection. Unsorted whole RNA from tumor, nontumor lung or frozen PBMC underwent sequencing. This clonotype was observed many times. Its cognate antigen is unknown. The junction departs from the called germline gene at one end, perhaps through a read error. Study outcomes and limitations: The study found that expanded intratumoral alpha and beta TCR counts tracked tumor mutation counts.

The CDR3 runs to 10 residues. The germline CDR1 and CDR2 sequences are MGHDK and SYGVNS. TCRdb independently ran MiXCR on the 5' RACE reads; one entry per CDR3 protein. The sample includes approximately 7,500 distinct CDR3 sequences, about 3.4% of them seen just once. The source material was lung tumor tissue, sampled at surgery. The source is a male donor with early-stage non-small cell lung cancer. The chain is built from TRBV25-1 and TRBJ2-1; D gene unclear. The CDR3 loop is CASSGRLGIF. The DNA of the CDR3 is TGTGCCAGCAGTGGTCGTTTGGGGATCTTC.